Listed here are 4 T cell receptor beta chains from one sample, sequenced in a study of T cells expressing NK-cell markers. TCRdb re-called the 5' RACE reads and gives one entry per CDR3 protein, without DNA. This specimen shows roughly 350,000 distinct CDR3 sequences; the ten leading clones hold over 4%. Input material: blood T cells: a sorted CD56 or NKG2C T cell subset, CD4+ or CD8+ T cells, or bulk PBMC T cells (not recorded which). Receptor source: a man aged 18-69 years in good health.

V and J are TRBV25-1 and TRBJ1-4. CDR1 is MGHDK, CDR2 SYGVNS, per germline. This CDR3 has 14 amino acids. CDR3 residues: CASSRTVLGEKLFF. The whole variable domain, remainder taken from reference TRBV25-1 and TRBJ1-4, is EADIYQTPRYLVIGTGKKITLECSQTMGHDKMYWYQQDPGMELHLIHYSYGVNSTEKGDLSSESTVSRIRTEHFPLTLESARPSHTSQYLCASSRTVLGEKLFFGSGTQLSVL.

The genes are TRBV6-5 and TRBJ2-1; absent DNA, TCRdb's TRBD1 call cannot be checked. The V gene's germline CDR1 is MNHEY and CDR2 SVGAGI. This CDR3 is built from 17 residues. The CDR3: CASSYSQTRGGLNEQFF.

V and J are TRBV7-2 and TRBJ1-5; TCRdb indicates TRBD1, and absent DNA this call remains unverified. The CDR3 has 16 amino acids. Looked up from germline, CDR1 is SGHTA and CDR2 is FQGNSA. CDR3 amino acids: CASSQMWDVSNQPQHF. The whole variable domain, filled in from reference TRBV7-2 and TRBJ1-5, reads GAGVSQSPSNKVTEKGKDVELRCDPISGHTALYWYRQSLGQGLEFLIYFQGNSAPDKSGLPSDRFSAERTGGSVSTLTIQRTQQEDSAVYLCASSQMWDVSNQPQHFGDGTRLSIL.

The chain has TRBV5-1 and TRBJ2-7; the TCRdb call, TRBD1, lacks DNA for checking. The germline V gene has CDR1 SGHRS and CDR2 YFSETQ. The CDR3 runs to 13 residues. CDR3 loop: CASSFSGAGEQYF. Together with reference TRBV5-1 and TRBJ2-7, the CDR3 gives the full variable domain: KAGVTQTPRYLIKTRGQQVTLSCSPISGHRSVSWYQQTPGQGLQFLFEYFSETQRNKGNFPGRFSGRQFSNSRSEMNVSTLELGDSALYLCASSFSGAGEQYFGPGTRLTVT.